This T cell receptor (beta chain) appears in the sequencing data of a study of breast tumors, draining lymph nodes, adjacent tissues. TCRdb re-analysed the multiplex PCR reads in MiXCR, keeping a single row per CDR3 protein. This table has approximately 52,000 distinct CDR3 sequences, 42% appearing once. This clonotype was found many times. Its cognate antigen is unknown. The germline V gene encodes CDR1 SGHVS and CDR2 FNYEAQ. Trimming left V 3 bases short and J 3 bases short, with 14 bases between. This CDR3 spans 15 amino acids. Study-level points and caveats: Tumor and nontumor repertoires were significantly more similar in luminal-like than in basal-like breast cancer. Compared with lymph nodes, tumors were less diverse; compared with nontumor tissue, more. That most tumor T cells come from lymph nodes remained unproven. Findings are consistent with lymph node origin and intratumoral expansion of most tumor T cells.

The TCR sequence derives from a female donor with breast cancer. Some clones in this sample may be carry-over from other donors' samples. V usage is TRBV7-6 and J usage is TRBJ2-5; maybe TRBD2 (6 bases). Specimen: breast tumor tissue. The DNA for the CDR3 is TGTGCCAGCAGCTTCACCGGGAGCCCGAAAGAGACCCAGTACTTC. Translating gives CASSFTGSPKETQYF.